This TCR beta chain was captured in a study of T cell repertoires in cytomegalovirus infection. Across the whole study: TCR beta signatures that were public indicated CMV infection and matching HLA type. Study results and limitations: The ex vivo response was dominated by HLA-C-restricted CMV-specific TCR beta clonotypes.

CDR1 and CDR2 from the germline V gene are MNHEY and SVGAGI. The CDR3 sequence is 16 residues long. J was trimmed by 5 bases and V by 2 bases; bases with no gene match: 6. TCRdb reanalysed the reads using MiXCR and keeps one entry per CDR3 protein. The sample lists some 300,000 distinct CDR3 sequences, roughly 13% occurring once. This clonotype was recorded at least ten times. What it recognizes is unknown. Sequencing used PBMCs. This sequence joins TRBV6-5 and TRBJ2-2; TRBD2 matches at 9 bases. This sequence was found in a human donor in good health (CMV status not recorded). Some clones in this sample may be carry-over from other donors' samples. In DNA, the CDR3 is TGTGCCAGCAGTTACCTTAGCGGGAGTCTGACCGGGGAGCTGTTTTTT. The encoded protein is CASSYLSGSLTGELFF.